The text below deals with one TCR beta chain. This record comes from a study of glioma-infiltrating T cells after dendritic cell vaccination. V gave up 5 bases and J gave up 2 bases, with 16 bases separating them. The CDR3 length is 15 residues. Germline V gene data show CDR1 as SGHNT and CDR2 as YENEEA. Libraries were prepared by immunoSEQ multiplex PCR; TCRdb keeps only in-frame clonotypes and omits some of them. The data contain 80,000 to 100,000 clones, about 80% of them seen just once; the ten biggest clones take up around 5.9%. This receptor was identified in a human donor with glioblastoma. Specimen: blood, collected before dendritic cell vaccination. The chain employs TRBV11-3 and TRBJ2-7, with D unclear. The CDR3 nucleotides are TGTGCCAGCAGCGTCGGTGGCACTGACACCTACGAGCAGTACTTC. Protein sequence: CASSVGGTDTYEQYF.